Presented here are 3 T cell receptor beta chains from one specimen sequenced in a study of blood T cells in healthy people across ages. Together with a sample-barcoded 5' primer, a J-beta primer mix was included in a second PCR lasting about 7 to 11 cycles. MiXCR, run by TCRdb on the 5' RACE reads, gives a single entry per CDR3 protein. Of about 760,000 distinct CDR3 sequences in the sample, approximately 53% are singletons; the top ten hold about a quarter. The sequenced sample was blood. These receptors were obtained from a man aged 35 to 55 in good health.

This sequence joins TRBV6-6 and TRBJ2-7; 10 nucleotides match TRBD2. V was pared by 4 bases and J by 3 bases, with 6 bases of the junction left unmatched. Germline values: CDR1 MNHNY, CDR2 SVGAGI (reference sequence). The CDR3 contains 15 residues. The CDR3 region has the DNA TGTGCCAGCAGTTCCAAAGGGACTAGCGACTACGAGCAGTACTTC. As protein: CASSSKGTSDYEQYF.

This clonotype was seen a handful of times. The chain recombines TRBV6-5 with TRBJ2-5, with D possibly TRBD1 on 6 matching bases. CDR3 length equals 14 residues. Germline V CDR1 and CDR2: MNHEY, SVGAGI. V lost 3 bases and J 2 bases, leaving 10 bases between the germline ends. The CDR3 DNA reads TGTGCCAGCAGTTATAGTACAGGGCAAGAGACCCAGTACTTC. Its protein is CASSYSTGQETQYF.

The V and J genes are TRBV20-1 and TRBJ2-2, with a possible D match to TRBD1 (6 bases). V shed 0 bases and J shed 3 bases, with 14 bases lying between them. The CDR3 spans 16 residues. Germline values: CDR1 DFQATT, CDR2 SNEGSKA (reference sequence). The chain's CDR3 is CSARDMGDTHTGELFF. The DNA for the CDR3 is TGCAGTGCTAGAGACATGGGGGACACACACACCGGGGAGCTGTTTTTT.